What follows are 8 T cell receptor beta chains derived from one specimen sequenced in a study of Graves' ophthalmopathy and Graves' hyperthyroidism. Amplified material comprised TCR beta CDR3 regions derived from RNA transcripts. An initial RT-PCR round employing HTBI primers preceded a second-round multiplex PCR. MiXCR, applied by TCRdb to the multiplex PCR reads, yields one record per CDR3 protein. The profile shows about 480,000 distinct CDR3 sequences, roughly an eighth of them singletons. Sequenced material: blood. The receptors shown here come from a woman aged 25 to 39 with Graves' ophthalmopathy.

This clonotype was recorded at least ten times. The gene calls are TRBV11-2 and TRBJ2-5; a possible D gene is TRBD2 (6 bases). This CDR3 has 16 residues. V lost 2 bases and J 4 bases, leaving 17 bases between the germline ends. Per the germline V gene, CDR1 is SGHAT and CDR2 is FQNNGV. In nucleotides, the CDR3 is TGTGCCAGCAGCTTATCGTCGGGAGAAGGTGGAGAGACCCAGTACTTC. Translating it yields CASSLSSGEGGETQYF.

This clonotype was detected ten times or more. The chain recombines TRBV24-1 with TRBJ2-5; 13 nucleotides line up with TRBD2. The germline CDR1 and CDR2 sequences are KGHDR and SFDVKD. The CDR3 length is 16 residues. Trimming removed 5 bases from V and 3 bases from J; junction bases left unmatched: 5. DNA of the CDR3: TGTGCCACCAGTGGACAGGGACTAGCGGGAAAAGAGACCCAGTACTTC. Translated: CATSGQGLAGKETQYF.

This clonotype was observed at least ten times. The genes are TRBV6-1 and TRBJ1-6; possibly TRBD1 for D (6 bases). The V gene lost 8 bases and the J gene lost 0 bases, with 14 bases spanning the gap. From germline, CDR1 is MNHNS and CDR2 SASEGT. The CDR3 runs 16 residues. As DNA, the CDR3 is TGTGCCAGCGCGGGAGGGGGAAGCTCCTATAATTCACCCCTCCACTTT. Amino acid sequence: CASAGGGSSYNSPLHF.

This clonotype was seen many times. In DNA form, the CDR3 reads TGTGCCAGCAGTTTCGGGACAGAAAATTCACCCCTCCACTTT. It encodes CASSFGTENSPLHF. This sequence joins TRBV12-3 or TRBV12-4 and TRBJ1-6; 7 bases line up with TRBD1. Trimming removed 3 bases from V and 7 bases from J; junction bases left unmatched: 3. The CDR3 contains 14 residues.

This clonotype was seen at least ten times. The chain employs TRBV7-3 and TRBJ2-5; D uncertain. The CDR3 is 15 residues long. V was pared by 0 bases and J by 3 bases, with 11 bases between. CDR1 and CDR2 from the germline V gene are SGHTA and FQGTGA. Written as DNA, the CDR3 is TGTGCCAGCAGCTTAACGGTTCGGTTAGAAGAGACCCAGTACTTC. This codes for CASSLTVRLEETQYF.

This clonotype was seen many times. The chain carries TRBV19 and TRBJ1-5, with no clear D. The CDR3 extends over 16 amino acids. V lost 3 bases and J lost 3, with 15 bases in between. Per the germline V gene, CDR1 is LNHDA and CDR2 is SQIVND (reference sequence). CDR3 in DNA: TGTGCCAGTAGTATGAAGAGTGGGCTCCACAATCAGCCCCAGCATTTT. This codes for CASSMKSGLHNQPQHF.

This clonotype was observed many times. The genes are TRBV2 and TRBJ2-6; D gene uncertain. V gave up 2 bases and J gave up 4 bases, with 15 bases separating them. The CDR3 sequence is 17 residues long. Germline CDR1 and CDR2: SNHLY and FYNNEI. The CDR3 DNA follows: TGTGCCAGCAGTGAAAGAAGGAGTCCGTCAGGGGCCAACGTCCTGACTTTC. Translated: CASSERRSPSGANVLTF.

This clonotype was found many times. The CDR3 reads CAGSPGRSNQPQHF. Written as DNA, the CDR3 is TGTGCCGGGAGCCCCGGGCGGAGCAATCAGCCCCAGCATTTT. This chain uses TRBV7-8 with TRBJ1-5, with unresolved D. Between the trimmed V and J ends, which lost 11 bases and 1 base, there was a span of 15 bases. Germline V gene sequence: CDR1 SGHVS, CDR2 FQNEAQ. This CDR3 has 14 amino acids. Complete variable domain (other parts from reference TRBV7-8 and TRBJ1-5): GAGVSQSPRYKVAKRGQDVALRCDPISGHVSLFWYQQALGQGPEFLTYFQNEAQLDKSGLPSDRFFAERPEGSVSTLKIQRTQQEDSAVYLCAGSPGRSNQPQHFGDGTRLSIL.